This entry lists 2 T cell receptor beta chains sequenced from one sample in a study of blood T cell repertoires in COVID-19. Some clones are missing from TCRdb's copy, which holds only in-frame ones; the method was immunoSEQ multiplex PCR. In the table there are under 300,000 clones, 75% to 90% of which are singletons. Sequencing input: PBMCs or T cells enriched from blood (not recorded which). These receptors originate from a woman between 18 and 29 years old who had recovered from COVID-19.

This CDR3 reads CASTGVDKGASYNSPLHF. The CDR3, as DNA: TGTGCCAGCACTGGGGTTGACAAAGGGGCCTCCTATAATTCACCCCTCCACTTT. V usage is TRBV2 and J usage is TRBJ1-6; possible D gene TRBD1, 5 bases. CDR1 SNHLY and CDR2 FYNNEI come from the germline V gene. CDR3 length: 18 residues. Trimming removed 7 bases from V and 0 bases from J, with 19 bases in between.

This chain uses TRBV19 with TRBJ1-1, with D tentatively TRBD1 (5 bases). The CDR3 has 18 residues. Trimming cost V 4 bases and J 0 bases, with 21 bases left between them. Germline V gives CDR1 LNHDA, CDR2 SQIVND (reference sequence). CDR3 sequence (DNA): TGTGCCAGTAGTACTCTGCGCGCGGGGGGTCCCATGAACACTGAAGCTTTCTTT. Translated: CASSTLRAGGPMNTEAFF.